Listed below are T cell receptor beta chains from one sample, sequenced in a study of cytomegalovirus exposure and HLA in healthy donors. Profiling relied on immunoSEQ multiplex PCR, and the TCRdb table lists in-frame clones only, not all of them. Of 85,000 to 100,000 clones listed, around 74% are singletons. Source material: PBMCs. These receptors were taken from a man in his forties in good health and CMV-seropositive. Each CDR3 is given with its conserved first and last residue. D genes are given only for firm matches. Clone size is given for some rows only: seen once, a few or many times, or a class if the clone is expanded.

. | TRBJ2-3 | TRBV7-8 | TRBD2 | TGTGCCAGCAGCTTATTAGCGGGGGGGTCCACAGATACGCAGTATTTT | CASSLLAGGSTDTQYF
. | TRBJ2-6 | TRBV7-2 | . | TGTGCCAGCAGCTCGAACACAGGTACCAACGTCCTGACTTTC | CASSSNTGTNVLTF
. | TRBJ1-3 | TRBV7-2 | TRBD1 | TGTGCCAGCAGCTTACAGGGGGACGGAAACACCATATATTTT | CASSLQGDGNTIYF
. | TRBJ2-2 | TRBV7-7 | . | TGTGCTAGCAGCTTAACAGGGAACACCGGGGAGCTGTTTTTT | CASSLTGNTGELFF
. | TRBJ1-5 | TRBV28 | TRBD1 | TGTGCCATCGGGACAGTCGGAAATCAGCCCCAGCATTTT | CAIGTVGNQPQHF
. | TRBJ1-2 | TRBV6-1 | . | TGTGCCAGCAGTGCCTCGGTTCAGGTTTTCACCTTC | CASSASVQVFTF
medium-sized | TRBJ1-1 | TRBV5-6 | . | TGTGCCAGCAGCTTGGCGTCAGACTTGAACACTGAAGCTTTCTTT | CASSLASDLNTEAFF
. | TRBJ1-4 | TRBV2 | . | TGTGCCAGCAGTGAAAATTCATGGCCCTTTTGGGAAAAACTGTTTTTT | CASSENSWPFWEKLFF
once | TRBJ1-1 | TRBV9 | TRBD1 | TGTGCCAGCAGCCTGACAGGGTTCGCTGAAGCTTTCTTT | CASSLTGFAEAFF
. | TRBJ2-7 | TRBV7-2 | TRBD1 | TGTGCCAGCAGCCCCACCAGGACAGGGAGGCTCGAGCAGTACTTC | CASSPTRTGRLEQYF
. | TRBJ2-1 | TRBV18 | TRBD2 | TGTGCCAGCTCCGTAGCGGGGATCTACAATGAGCAGTTCTTC | CASSVAGIYNEQFF
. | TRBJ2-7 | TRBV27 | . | TGTGCCAGCAGTGTTAGCGACAATATTTACGAGCAGTACTTC | CASSVSDNIYEQYF
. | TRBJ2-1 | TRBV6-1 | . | TGTGCCAGCATTAATCCCCTCAATGAGCAGTTCTTC | CASINPLNEQFF